This TCR beta chain came from a study of blood T cell repertoires in COVID-19. As for the study in general: T cells, B-cell-depleted T cells, or PBMCs provided the cDNA or gDNA that served as material.

Sequenced by immunoSEQ multiplex PCR; TCRdb stores in-frame clones only, minus some. Of a few hundred thousand clones in the sample, under 90% were seen once. V lost 4 bases to trimming and J lost 1 base, with 14 bases between them. Germline V CDR1 and CDR2: SGHDT, YYEEEE. This CDR3 has 15 residues. This chain connects TRBV5-6 to TRBJ1-1; no definite D call. The sequence came from a woman aged 18 to 35 with acute or convalescent COVID-19. The sequencing input was peripheral blood. In nucleotides, the CDR3 is TGTGCCAGCAGCCCTGCTCCGAGACAGAACACTGAAGCTTTCTTT. It encodes CASSPAPRQNTEAFF.